This T cell receptor beta chain was profiled in a study of cytomegalovirus exposure and HLA in healthy donors. Study-wide background: Early release data held tens of millions of unique TCRs from HLA-typed donors.

Ten or more counts support this clone. Its antigen is not identified. The CDR3 extends over 14 amino acids. Trimming pared 1 base from V and 5 bases from J, leaving 12 bases between. Germline V lookup: CDR1 SGHDT, CDR2 YYEEEE. Findings of the study overall: Of the V segments, some could not be distinguished, including TRBV6-2 and TRBV6-3, and were excluded. In a later analysis, at a false discovery rate of 0.05, 17,000 or so TCR beta sequences matched HLA alleles. In all likelihood, a cluster of highly shared sequence variants was a sequencing artifact.

The PCR employed 60 Vbeta primers together with 13 Jbeta primers. TCRdb keeps only in-frame clones here, not all; method: immunoSEQ multiplex PCR. The sample includes about 100,000 clones, 60% to 80% of them seen just once. The specimen was PBMCs. This clonotype was sampled from a woman aged 55-75 years in good health and CMV-seropositive. V gene TRBV5-6 combines with J gene TRBJ1-2; D is ambiguous. CDR3 bases: TGTGCCAGCAGCTTGTCGGTCAGCGTTTATGGCTACACCTTC. As protein: CASSLSVSVYGYTF.